This T cell receptor (beta chain) is drawn from a study of blood T cells in healthy people across ages. V dropped 2 bases and J dropped 6 bases, with 22 bases sitting between them. This CDR3 comprises 17 residues. Germline V lookup: CDR1 LGHNT, CDR2 FRNRAP. A second PCR of about 7 to 12 cycles used a sample-barcoded 5' primer and a J-beta primer mix. Each CDR3 protein is one row after TCRdb ran MiXCR on the 5' RACE reads. The table has fewer than 650,000 distinct CDR3 sequences, about 28% seen once. The sample holds a few counts of this clonotype. This sample was shared with a second study, whose subject was T cells of mothers and their children.

Sequencing was carried out using blood. The V call is TRBV12-5, the J call TRBJ1-2, with D unclear. This receptor was obtained from a boy aged 2 to 10 in good health. CDR3 DNA sequence: TGTGCTAGTGGTTTGAGTAGGGCGAAGCCGGACGGGCATGGCTACACCTTC. Translating gives CASGLSRAKPDGHGYTF.